These 18 T cell receptor beta chains share one sample of origin, sequenced in a study of vaccination and CD4 T cells after COVID-19. With the Oncomine TCR Beta short-read assay, DNA from cultured CD4+ T cells was sequenced. TCRdb reanalysed the PCR reads using MiXCR and keeps one entry per CDR3 protein. Of 3,300 or so distinct CDR3 sequences listed, roughly a third are singletons. The antigens these receptors bind are not known. Treatment given: approximately 11-day PBMC culture with coronavirus spike peptide pools or control peptides (ViraFEST assay). Sequencing was performed on CD4+ T cells from blood, cultured in vitro. The origin of the receptors is a human donor who had recovered from COVID-19.

The chain links TRBV5-1 to TRBJ2-3; 9 bases line up with TRBD1. This CDR3 is built from 15 residues. Unmatched junction bases numbered 5, after V lost 0 bases and J lost 6 bases. In germline, CDR1 is SGHRS, CDR2 YFSETQ. The CDR3 DNA follows: TGCGCCAGCAGCTTGGGGGACAGGGCGCGGGATACGCAGTATTTT. Its translation: CASSLGDRARDTQYF.

The chain recombines TRBV5-4 with TRBJ2-7, with unresolved D. The CDR3 loop spans 13 amino acids. The V gene lost 0 bases and the J gene lost 5 bases, with 9 bases spanning the gap. Germline-derived CDR1 and CDR2 are SGHNT and YYREEE (reference sequence). DNA of the CDR3: TGTGCCAGCAGCTTGGACTTTAAGGACGAGCAGTACTTC. Protein product: CASSLDFKDEQYF. Based on the CDR3 plus reference TRBV5-4 and TRBJ2-7, the full variable domain is ETGVTQSPTHLIKTRGQQVTLRCSSQSGHNTVSWYQQALGQGPQFIFQYYREEENGRGNFPPRFSGLQFPNYSSELNVNALELDDSALYLCASSLDFKDEQYFGPGTRLTVT.

The V and J genes are TRBV12-3 or TRBV12-4 and TRBJ2-1; no firm D call. This CDR3 region has 10 residues. Trimming removed 6 bases from V and 10 bases from J, with 7 bases in between. The CDR3 loop is CASSVREQFF. CDR3 bases: TGTGCCAGCAGCGTACGCGAGCAGTTCTTC.

This clonotype was counted a few times. The chain links TRBV9 to TRBJ2-3, with 8 nucleotides matching TRBD2. The CDR3 covers 16 residues. Germline trimming cut 0 bases from V and 8 bases from J; bases unmatched to any gene: 11. Germline lookup yields CDR1 SGDLS and CDR2 YYNGEE. The CDR3 coding sequence is TGTGCCAGCAGCGTAGAAGGCAGCGGGAGATTGGGTACGCAGTATTTT. Protein product: CASSVEGSGRLGTQYF.

This clonotype is medium-sized within its sample. CDR3 region: CASRRGDETQYF. CDR3 DNA: TGTGCCAGCAGGAGGGGCGACGAGACCCAGTACTTC. The chain recombines TRBV6-1 with TRBJ2-5; D possibly uses TRBD1 or TRBD2 (5 bases each). This CDR3 spans 12 amino acids. Germline assignment: CDR1 MNHNS and CDR2 SASEGT. Deletions cut 6 bases from V and 5 bases from J, with 10 bases between.

This clonotype ranks as medium-sized. J is TRBJ2-1 and V is TRBV2; D is ambiguous. Between the trimmed V and J ends, which lost 6 bases and 1 base, there was a span of 7 bases. Germline V gene sequence: CDR1 SNHLY, CDR2 FYNNEI. The CDR3 has 13 amino acids. The CDR3 sequence: CASRARSYNEQFF. In nucleotides, the CDR3 is TGTGCCAGCAGGGCGAGGTCCTACAATGAGCAGTTCTTC. The whole variable domain, remainder taken from reference TRBV2 and TRBJ2-1, is EPEVTQTPSHQVTQMGQEVILRCVPISNHLYFYWYRQILGQKVEFLVSFYNNEISEKSEIFDDQFSVERPDGSNFTLKIRSTKLEDSAMYFCASRARSYNEQFFGPGTRLTVL.

This clonotype is deemed medium-sized. The chain employs TRBV12-3 or TRBV12-4 and TRBJ1-2; D is uncertain. The CDR3 contains 12 residues. V gave up 3 bases and J gave up 2 bases, with 4 bases separating them. The CDR3 spells CASSFGNYGYTF. The DNA of the CDR3 is TGTGCCAGCAGTTTCGGAAACTATGGCTACACCTTC.

This rearrangement joins TRBV6-1 to TRBJ1-3, with 9 bases aligning to TRBD1. CDR3 size: 17 residues. Germline V gives CDR1 MNHNS, CDR2 SASEGT. With 6 bases clipped from V and 1 base from J, the junction kept 10 bases outside the gene matches. In nucleotides, the CDR3 is TGTGCCAGCAGCATAACAGGGGGCGTAGGATCTGGAAACACCATATATTTT. It translates to CASSITGGVGSGNTIYF.

This chain joins TRBV3-1 and TRBJ2-5; D is perhaps TRBD2 (5 bases). CDR1 is LGHDT and CDR2 is YNNKEL in the germline V gene (reference sequence). Trimming removed 7 bases at V and 4 bases at J, with 28 bases between. The CDR3 contains 18 residues. CDR3 DNA: TGTGCCAGCACCTTTGGGAGCCCCCACGTGGGGTCTCGAGAGACCCAGTACTTC. Protein sequence: CASTFGSPHVGSRETQYF.

The chain couples TRBV6-1 to TRBJ1-2; TRBD1 might be the D (5 bases). The CDR3 totals 15 residues. The germline V and J ends were trimmed by 6 bases and 4 bases, with 18 bases remaining between them. Germline CDR1 reads MNHNS; CDR2 reads SASEGT. The CDR3 here is CASRATIRGVYGYTF. In DNA form, the CDR3 reads TGTGCCAGCAGAGCGACCATAAGGGGTGTCTATGGCTACACCTTC.

This clonotype was detected only a few times. The chain recombines TRBV6-1 with TRBJ1-2; no clear D gene. Trimming took 4 bases from V and 0 from J, leaving 9 bases between them. CDR1 and CDR2 (germline): MNHNS, SASEGT. The CDR3 sequence is 14 residues long. CDR3: CASSGAASNYGYTF. DNA of the CDR3: TGTGCCAGCAGTGGGGCCGCGTCTAACTATGGCTACACCTTC.

The chain couples TRBV5-1 to TRBJ2-5; the D is unclear. The CDR3 is 12 amino acids. Looked up from germline, CDR1 is SGHRS and CDR2 is YFSETQ. V lost 4 bases and J 5 bases, leaving 9 bases between the germline ends. The CDR3, as DNA: TGCGCCAGCAGCGAAGCGATGGAGACCCAGTACTTC. Translating it yields CASSEAMETQYF.

This clonotype was seen once. The chain couples TRBV14 to TRBJ2-1, with TRBD1 matching over 12 bases. V shed 3 bases, J shed 3 bases, and the junction held 9 bases outside the gene matches. The CDR3 is made up of 18 amino acids. Looked up from germline, CDR1 is SGHDN and CDR2 is FVKESK. CDR3 in DNA: TGTGCCAGCAGCCAGCGCCAGGGACAGGGGGCTTTCTACAATGAGCAGTTCTTC. This sequence encodes CASSQRQGQGAFYNEQFF.

This clonotype was detected only a few times. This sequence joins TRBV21-1 and TRBJ1-5. TRBV21-1 has pseudogene status. This CDR3 is 19 amino acids long. In nucleotides, the CDR3 is TGTGCCAGCACGCCGCGTATCAACTACCCAATGTATAGCAATCAGCCCCAGCATTTT. Residues: CASTPRINYPMYSNQPQHF.

This clonotype came up a few times. The chain recombines TRBV6-1 with TRBJ1-1; D is possibly TRBD1 (6 bases). The CDR3 is made up of 12 amino acids. CDR1 and CDR2 (germline): MNHNS, SASEGT. V lost 7 bases and J 7 bases, leaving 13 bases between the germline ends. For the CDR3, the DNA is TGTGCCAGCATCAAACAGGGACATGAAGCTTTCTTT. Its translation is CASIKQGHEAFF.

In this sample, this clonotype turned up a few times. This chain links TRBV19 with TRBJ2-7; TRBD2 matches 8 bases. CDR1 LNHDA and CDR2 SQIVND come from the germline V gene (reference sequence). The CDR3 is 14 residues long. Germline trimming cut 6 bases from V and 3 bases from J; bases unmatched to any gene: 7. The CDR3 protein is CASSVAGSLYEQYF. CDR3 nucleotides: TGTGCCAGTAGCGTAGCGGGGTCGCTCTACGAGCAGTACTTC.

V usage is TRBV12-3 or TRBV12-4 and J usage is TRBJ1-6, with TRBD1 as a possible D gene (5 bases). The CDR3 consists of 14 residues. The ends were cut back, 6 bases at V and 4 bases at J, with 10 bases in the middle. CDR3 sequence: CASSSGPYNSPLHF. CDR3 nucleotides: TGTGCCAGCAGCTCGGGACCGTATAATTCACCCCTCCACTTT.

This clonotype ranks as medium-sized. The chain carries TRBV6-1 and TRBJ2-7, with D tentatively TRBD1 or TRBD2 (5 bases each). There are 14 residues in the CDR3. The germline V and J ends were trimmed by 6 bases and 6 bases, with 18 bases remaining between them. Germline V CDR1 and CDR2: MNHNS, SASEGT. CDR3 sequence (DNA): TGTGCCAGCAGGAAAGCCGGGGACCACGGCGAGCAGTACTTC. The encoded protein is CASRKAGDHGEQYF.